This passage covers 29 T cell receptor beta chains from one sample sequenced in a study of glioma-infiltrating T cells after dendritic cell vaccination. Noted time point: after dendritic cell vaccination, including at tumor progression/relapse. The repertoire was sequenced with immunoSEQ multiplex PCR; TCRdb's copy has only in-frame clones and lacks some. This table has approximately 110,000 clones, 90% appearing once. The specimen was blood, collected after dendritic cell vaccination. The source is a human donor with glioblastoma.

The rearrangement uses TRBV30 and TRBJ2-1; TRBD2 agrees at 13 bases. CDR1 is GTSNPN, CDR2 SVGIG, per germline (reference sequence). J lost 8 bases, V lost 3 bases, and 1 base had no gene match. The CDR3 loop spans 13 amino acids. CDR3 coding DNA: TGTGCCTGGAGAACTAGCGGGAGGGATGAGCAGTTCTTC. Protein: CAWRTSGRDEQFF.

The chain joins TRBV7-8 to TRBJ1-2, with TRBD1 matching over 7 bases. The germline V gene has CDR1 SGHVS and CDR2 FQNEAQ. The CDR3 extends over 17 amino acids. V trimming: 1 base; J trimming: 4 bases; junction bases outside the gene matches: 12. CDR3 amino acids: CASSLVVGTAEIYGYTF. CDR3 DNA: TGTGCCAGCAGCTTAGTAGTAGGGACAGCCGAAATCTATGGCTACACCTTC.

The DNA for the CDR3 is TGCGCCAGCAGCGAGGTTTATAATTCACCCCTCCACTTT. This codes for CASSEVYNSPLHF. The V call is TRBV5-1, the J call TRBJ1-6; no firm D call. This CDR3 spans 13 amino acids. Per germline, CDR1 SGHRS and CDR2 YFSETQ. V was pared by 4 bases and J by 4 bases, with 6 bases between.

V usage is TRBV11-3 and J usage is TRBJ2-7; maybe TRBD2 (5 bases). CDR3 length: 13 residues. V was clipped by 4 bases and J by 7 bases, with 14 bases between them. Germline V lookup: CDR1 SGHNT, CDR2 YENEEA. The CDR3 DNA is TGTGCCAGCAGCTCGGACGTGGGCGGGGAGCAGTACTTC. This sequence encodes CASSSDVGGEQYF. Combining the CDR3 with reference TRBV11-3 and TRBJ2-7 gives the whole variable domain EAGVVQSPRYKIIEKKQPVAFWCNPISGHNTLYWYLQNLGQGPELLIRYENEEAVDDSQLPKDRFSAERLKGVDSTLKIQPAELGDSAVYLCASSSDVGGEQYFGPGTRLTVT.

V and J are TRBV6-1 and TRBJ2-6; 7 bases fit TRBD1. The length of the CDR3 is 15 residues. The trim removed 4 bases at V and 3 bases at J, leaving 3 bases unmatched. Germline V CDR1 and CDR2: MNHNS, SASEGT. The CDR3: CASSATGDGANVLTF. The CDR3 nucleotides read TGTGCCAGCAGTGCTACAGGGGATGGGGCCAACGTCCTGACTTTC.

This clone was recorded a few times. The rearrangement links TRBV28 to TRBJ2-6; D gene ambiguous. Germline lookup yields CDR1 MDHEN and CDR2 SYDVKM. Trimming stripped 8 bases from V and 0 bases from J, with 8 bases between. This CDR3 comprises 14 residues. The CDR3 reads CASSGTSGANVLTF. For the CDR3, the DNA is TGTGCCAGCTCGGGTACCTCTGGGGCCAACGTCCTGACTTTC. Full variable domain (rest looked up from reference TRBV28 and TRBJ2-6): DVKVTQSSRYLVKRTGEKVFLECVQDMDHENMFWYRQDPGLGLRLIYFSYDVKMKEKGDIPEGYSVSREKKERFSLILESASTNQTSMYLCASSGTSGANVLTFGAGSRLTVL.

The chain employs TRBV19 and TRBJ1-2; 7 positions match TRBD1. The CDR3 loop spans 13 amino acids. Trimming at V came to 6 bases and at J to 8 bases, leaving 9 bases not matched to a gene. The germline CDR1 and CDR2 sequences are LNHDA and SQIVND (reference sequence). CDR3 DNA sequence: TGTGCCAGTAGGAAGGGGACAGAAAGGGGCTACACCTTC. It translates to CASRKGTERGYTF. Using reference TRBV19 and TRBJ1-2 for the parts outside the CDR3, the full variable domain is DGGITQSPKYLFRKEGQNVTLSCEQNLNHDAMYWYRQDPGQGLRLIYYSQIVNDFQKGDIAEGYSVSREKKESFPLTVTSAQKNPTAFYLCASRKGTERGYTFGSGTRLTVV.

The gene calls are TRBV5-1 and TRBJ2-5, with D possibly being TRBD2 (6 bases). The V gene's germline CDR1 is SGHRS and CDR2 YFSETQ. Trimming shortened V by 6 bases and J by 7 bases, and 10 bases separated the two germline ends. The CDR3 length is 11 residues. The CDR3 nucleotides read TGCGCCAGCACTGAGGGAGGGACCCAGTACTTC. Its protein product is CASTEGGTQYF. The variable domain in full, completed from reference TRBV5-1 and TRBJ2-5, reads KAGVTQTPRYLIKTRGQQVTLSCSPISGHRSVSWYQQTPGQGLQFLFEYFSETQRNKGNFPGRFSGRQFSNSRSEMNVSTLELGDSALYLCASTEGGTQYFGPGTRLLVL.

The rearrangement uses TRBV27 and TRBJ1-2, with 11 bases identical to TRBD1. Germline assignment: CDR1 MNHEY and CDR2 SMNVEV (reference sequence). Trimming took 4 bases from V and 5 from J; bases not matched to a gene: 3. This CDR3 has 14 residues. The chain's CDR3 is CASSSRDRGYGYTF. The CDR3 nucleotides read TGTGCCAGCAGTTCCCGGGACAGGGGGTATGGCTACACCTTC.

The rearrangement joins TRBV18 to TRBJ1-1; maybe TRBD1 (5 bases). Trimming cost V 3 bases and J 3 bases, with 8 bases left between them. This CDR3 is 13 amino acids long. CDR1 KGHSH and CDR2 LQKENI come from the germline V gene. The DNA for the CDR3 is TGTGCCAGCTCACCCTCGGGGGACACTGAAGCTTTCTTT. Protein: CASSPSGDTEAFF. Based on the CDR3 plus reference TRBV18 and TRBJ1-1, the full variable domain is NAGVMQNPRHLVRRRGQEARLRCSPMKGHSHVYWYRQLPEEGLKFMVYLQKENIIDESGMPKERFSAEFPKEGPSILRIQQVVRGDSAAYFCASSPSGDTEAFFGQGTRLTVV.

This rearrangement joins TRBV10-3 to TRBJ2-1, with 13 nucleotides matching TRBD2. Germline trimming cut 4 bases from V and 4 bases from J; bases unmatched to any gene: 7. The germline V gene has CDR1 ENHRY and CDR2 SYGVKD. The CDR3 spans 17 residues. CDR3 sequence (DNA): TGTGCCATCAGTGCACGACTAGCGGGGGGAGATTACAATGAGCAGTTCTTC. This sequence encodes CAISARLAGGDYNEQFF.

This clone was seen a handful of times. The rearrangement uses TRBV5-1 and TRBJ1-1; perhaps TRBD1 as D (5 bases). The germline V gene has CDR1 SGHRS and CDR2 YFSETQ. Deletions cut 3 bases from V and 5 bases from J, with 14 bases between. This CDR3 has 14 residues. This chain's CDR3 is CASSSEGRGTEAFF. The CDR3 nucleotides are TGCGCCAGCAGCTCGGAGGGACGAGGGACTGAAGCTTTCTTT.

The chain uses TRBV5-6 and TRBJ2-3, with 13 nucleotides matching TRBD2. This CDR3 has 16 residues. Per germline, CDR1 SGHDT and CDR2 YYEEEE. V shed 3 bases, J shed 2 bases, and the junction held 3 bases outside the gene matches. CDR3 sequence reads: CASSSGLAGLTDTQYF. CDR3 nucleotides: TGTGCCAGCAGCTCGGGACTAGCGGGACTCACAGATACGCAGTATTTT.

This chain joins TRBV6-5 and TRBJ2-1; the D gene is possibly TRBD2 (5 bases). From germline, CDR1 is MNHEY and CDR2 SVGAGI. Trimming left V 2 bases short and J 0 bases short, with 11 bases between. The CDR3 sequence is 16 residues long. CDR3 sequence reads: CASSYRGVDSYNEQFF. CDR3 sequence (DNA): TGTGCCAGCAGTTACCGGGGTGTCGACTCCTACAATGAGCAGTTCTTC.

CDR3: CASSEGGRGGEQYF. The CDR3 region has the DNA TGCGCCAGCAGTGAAGGCGGCAGAGGTGGCGAGCAGTACTTC. The genes are TRBV10-1 and TRBJ2-7; D ambiguous. Germline CDR1 is WNHNN and CDR2 is SYGVQD (reference sequence). The length of the CDR3 is 14 residues. The V gene lost 3 bases and the J gene lost 6 bases, with 15 bases spanning the gap.

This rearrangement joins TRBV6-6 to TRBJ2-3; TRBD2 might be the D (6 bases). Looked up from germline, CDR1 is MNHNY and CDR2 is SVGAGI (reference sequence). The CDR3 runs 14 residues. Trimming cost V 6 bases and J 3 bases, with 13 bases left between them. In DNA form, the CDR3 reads TGTGCCAGCAGGAGCGGACTAATTACAGATACGCAGTATTTT. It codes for CASRSGLITDTQYF.

This chain's CDR3 is CASSLGTGETEAFF. CDR3 DNA sequence: TGCGCCAGCAGCTTGGGGACAGGGGAAACTGAAGCTTTCTTT. The chain is built from TRBV5-1 and TRBJ1-1; 9 nucleotides match TRBD1. V gave up 0 bases and J gave up 5 bases; unmatched junction bases: 2. Germline lookup yields CDR1 SGHRS and CDR2 YFSETQ. This CDR3 has 14 amino acids.

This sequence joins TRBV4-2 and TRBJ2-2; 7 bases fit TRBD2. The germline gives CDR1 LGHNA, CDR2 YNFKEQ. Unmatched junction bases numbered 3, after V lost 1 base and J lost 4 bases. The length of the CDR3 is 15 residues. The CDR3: CASSQGSGGTGELFF. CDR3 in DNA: TGTGCCAGCAGCCAAGGATCGGGGGGCACCGGGGAGCTGTTTTTT.

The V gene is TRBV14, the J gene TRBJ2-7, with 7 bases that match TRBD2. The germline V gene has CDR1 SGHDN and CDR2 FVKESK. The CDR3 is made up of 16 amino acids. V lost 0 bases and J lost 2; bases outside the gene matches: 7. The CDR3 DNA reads TGTGCCAGCAGCCAAGAACAGAGCGGGGAACCCTACGAGCAGTACTTC. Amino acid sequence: CASSQEQSGEPYEQYF.

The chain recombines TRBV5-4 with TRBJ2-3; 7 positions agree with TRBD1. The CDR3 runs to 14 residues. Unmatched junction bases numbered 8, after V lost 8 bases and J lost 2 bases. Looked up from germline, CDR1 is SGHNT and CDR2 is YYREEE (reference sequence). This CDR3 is CASKPGQHTDTQYF. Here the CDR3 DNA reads TGTGCCAGTAAACCGGGACAGCACACAGATACGCAGTATTTT.

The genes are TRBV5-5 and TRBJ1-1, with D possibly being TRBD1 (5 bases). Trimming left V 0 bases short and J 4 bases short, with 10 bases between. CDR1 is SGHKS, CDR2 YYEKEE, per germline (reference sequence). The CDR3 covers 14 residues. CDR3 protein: CASSLEVGRTEAFF. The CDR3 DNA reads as TGTGCCAGCAGCTTGGAGGTGGGGCGCACTGAAGCTTTCTTT. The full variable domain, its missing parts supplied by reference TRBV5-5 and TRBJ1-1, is DAGVTQSPTHLIKTRGQQVTLRCSPISGHKSVSWYQQVLGQGPQFIFQYYEKEERGRGNFPDRFSARQFPNYSSELNVNALLLGDSALYLCASSLEVGRTEAFFGQGTRLTVV.

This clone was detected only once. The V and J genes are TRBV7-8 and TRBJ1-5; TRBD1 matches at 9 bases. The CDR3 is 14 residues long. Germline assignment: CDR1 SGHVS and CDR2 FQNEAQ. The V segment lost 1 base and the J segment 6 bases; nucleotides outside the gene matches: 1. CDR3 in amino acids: CASSLGQGGQPQHF. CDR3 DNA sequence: TGTGCCAGCAGCTTAGGACAGGGGGGTCAGCCCCAGCATTTT.

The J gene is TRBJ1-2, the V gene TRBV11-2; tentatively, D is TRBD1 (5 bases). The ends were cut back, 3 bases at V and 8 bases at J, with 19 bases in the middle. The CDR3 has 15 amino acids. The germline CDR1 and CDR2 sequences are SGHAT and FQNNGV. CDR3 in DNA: TGTGCCAGCAGCTTGGCCCCCGGGGGGGAAGGCGGCTACACCTTC. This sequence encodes CASSLAPGGEGGYTF.

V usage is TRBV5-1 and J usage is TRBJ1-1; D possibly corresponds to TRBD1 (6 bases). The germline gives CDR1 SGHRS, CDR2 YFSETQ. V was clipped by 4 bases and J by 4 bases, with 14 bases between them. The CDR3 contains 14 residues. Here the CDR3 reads CASSKQGVGTEAFF. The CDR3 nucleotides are TGCGCCAGCAGCAAACAGGGAGTTGGCACTGAAGCTTTCTTT.

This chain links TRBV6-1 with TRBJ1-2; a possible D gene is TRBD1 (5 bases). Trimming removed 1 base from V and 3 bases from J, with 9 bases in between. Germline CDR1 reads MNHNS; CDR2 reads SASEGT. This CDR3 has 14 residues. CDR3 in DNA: TGTGCCAGCAGTGAAGACGTCAGGGACTATGGCTACACCTTC. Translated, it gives CASSEDVRDYGYTF.

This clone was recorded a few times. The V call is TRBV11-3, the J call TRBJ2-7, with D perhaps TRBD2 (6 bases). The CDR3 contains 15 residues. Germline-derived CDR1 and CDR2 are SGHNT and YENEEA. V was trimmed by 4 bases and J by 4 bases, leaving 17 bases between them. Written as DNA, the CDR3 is TGTGCCAGCAGCTCCATGGGGACGGGAGTTTACGAGCAGTACTTC. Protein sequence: CASSSMGTGVYEQYF. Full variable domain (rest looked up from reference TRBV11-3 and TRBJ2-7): EAGVVQSPRYKIIEKKQPVAFWCNPISGHNTLYWYLQNLGQGPELLIRYENEEAVDDSQLPKDRFSAERLKGVDSTLKIQPAELGDSAVYLCASSSMGTGVYEQYFGPGTRLTVT.

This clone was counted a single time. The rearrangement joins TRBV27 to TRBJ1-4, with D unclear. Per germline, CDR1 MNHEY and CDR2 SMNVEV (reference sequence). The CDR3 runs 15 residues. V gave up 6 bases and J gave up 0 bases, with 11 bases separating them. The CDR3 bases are TGTGCCAGCAGGCGGTTCCCCACAACTAATGAAAAACTGTTTTTT. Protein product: CASRRFPTTNEKLFF.

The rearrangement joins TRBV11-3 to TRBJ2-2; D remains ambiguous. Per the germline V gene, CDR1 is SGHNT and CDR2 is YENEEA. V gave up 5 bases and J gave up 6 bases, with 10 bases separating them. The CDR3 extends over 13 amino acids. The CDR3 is CASSPSPSGELFF. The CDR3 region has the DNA TGTGCCAGCAGCCCCAGTCCATCCGGGGAGCTGTTTTTT.

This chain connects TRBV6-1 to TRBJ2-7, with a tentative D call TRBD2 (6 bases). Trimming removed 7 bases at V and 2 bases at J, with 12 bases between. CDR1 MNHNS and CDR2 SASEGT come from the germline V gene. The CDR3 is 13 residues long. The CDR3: CASTGGVAYEQYF. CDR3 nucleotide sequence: TGTGCCAGCACTGGAGGGGTAGCCTACGAGCAGTACTTC.